These 30 T cell receptor beta chains came from one sample sequenced in a study of beta chain features in type 1 diabetes. Expressed TCRB transcripts were sequenced after all isolated RNA was converted to cDNA. The repertoire was sequenced with immunoSEQ multiplex PCR; TCRdb's copy has only in-frame clones and lacks some. The sample carries hundreds of thousands of clones, 15% recorded once. Findings of the study overall: There was a moderate but significant shortening of TCRB CDR3s in all four CD4+ subsets of Type 1 diabetes patients.

Antigens for these TCRs are unknown. Sequenced input: naive CD4+ T cells from blood. The receptors derive from a man younger than 35 with type 1 diabetes.

Only a few counts were recorded for this clone. This chain joins TRBV18 and TRBJ1-4; 7 nucleotides agree with TRBD1. Germline CDR1 reads KGHSH; CDR2 reads LQKENI. The CDR3 runs to 15 residues. The trim removed 8 bases at V and 8 bases at J, leaving 14 bases unmatched. The CDR3 coding sequence is TGTGCCAGCACTCACTCGACAGGGCTTTTCGAAAAACTGTTTTTT. It specifies CASTHSTGLFEKLFF.

The CDR3 reads CAWRAGQSSSYEQYF. CDR3 bases: TGTGCCTGGAGAGCAGGACAGTCGAGCTCCTACGAGCAGTACTTC. The chain carries TRBV30 and TRBJ2-7, with D possibly being TRBD1 (6 bases). This CDR3 has 15 amino acids. V lost 3 bases and J lost 0, with 15 bases in between. CDR1 is GTSNPN, CDR2 SVGIG, per germline (reference sequence).

This clone has more than one count but fewer than ten. The chain employs TRBV6-6 and TRBJ2-3; D unresolved. The CDR3 runs 10 residues. The V gene's germline CDR1 is MNHNY and CDR2 SVGAGI (reference sequence). Trimming shortened V by 5 bases and J by 6 bases, and 3 bases separated the two germline ends. The CDR3 protein is CASSRDTQYF. The CDR3, as DNA: TGTGCCAGCAGTCGGGATACGCAGTATTTT.

The CDR3 loop reads CASSHRTEQYF. The CDR3 DNA follows: TGTGCCAGCAGTCATCGGACAGAGCAGTACTTC. The chain couples TRBV28 to TRBJ2-7, with D tentatively TRBD1 (5 bases). V lost 5 bases, J lost 7 bases, and 9 bases lay in between. The CDR3 covers 11 residues. Germline loops: CDR1 MDHEN, CDR2 SYDVKM.

This clone occurred a few times. The V gene is TRBV2, the J gene TRBJ2-1; TRBD1 agrees at 9 bases. The J segment lost 5 bases and the V segment lost 8 bases, leaving 10 bases of the junction unmatched. In germline, CDR1 is SNHLY, CDR2 FYNNEI. The CDR3 totals 15 residues. CDR3 nucleotides: TGTGCCAGCGGACGAGGACAGGGGACCCACAATGAGCAGTTCTTC. It is translated as CASGRGQGTHNEQFF.

Written as DNA, the CDR3 is TGTGCCAGCAGTAAAAATGGACAACGCCAAGAGACCCAGTACTTC. Its translation: CASSKNGQRQETQYF. J is TRBJ2-5 and V is TRBV7-9; a weak D match, TRBD1 (5 bases). Germline lookup yields CDR1 SEHNR and CDR2 FQNEAQ (reference sequence). The V end lost 6 bases, the J end lost 1 base, and 15 bases lay between the germline ends. CDR3 size: 15 residues.

This clone appeared a few times. The genes are TRBV5-5 and TRBJ2-1; tentative D call: TRBD2 (5 bases). With 4 bases removed from V and 10 bases from J, the gap between germline ends came to 15 bases. Germline loops: CDR1 SGHKS, CDR2 YYEKEE (reference sequence). The CDR3 has 13 amino acids. The DNA of the CDR3 is TGTGCCAGCAGCAGAACCGGGGTCATGGAGCAGTTCTTC. Translated, it gives CASSRTGVMEQFF.

V gene TRBV1 combines with J gene TRBJ1-2; TRBD1 is the table's D call, not checked against the DNA. TRBV1 is reported as a pseudogene. There are 15 residues in the CDR3. This chain's CDR3 is CTSSQRTGGDYGYTF. As DNA, the CDR3 is TGCACCAGCAGCCAACGGACAGGGGGTGACTATGGCTACACCTTC.

The table lists this clone with a few counts. The V gene is TRBV28, the J gene TRBJ2-7; no clear D. This CDR3 is 12 amino acids long. Deletions cut 3 bases from V and 3 bases from J, with 6 bases between. The germline V gene has CDR1 MDHEN and CDR2 SYDVKM. The CDR3 nucleotides are TGTGCCAGCAGTTTCTCCCTCTACGAGCAGTACTTC. Protein product: CASSFSLYEQYF. The whole variable domain, filled in from reference TRBV28 and TRBJ2-7, reads DVKVTQSSRYLVKRTGEKVFLECVQDMDHENMFWYRQDPGLGLRLIYFSYDVKMKEKGDIPEGYSVSREKKERFSLILESASTNQTSMYLCASSFSLYEQYFGPGTRLTVT.

This chain connects TRBV27 to TRBJ2-3, with TRBD1 matching over 7 bases. The CDR3 sequence is 15 residues long. Trimming removed 8 bases from V and 2 bases from J; junction bases left unmatched: 10. Per germline, CDR1 MNHEY and CDR2 SMNVEV (reference sequence). CDR3 bases: TGTGCCAGCGGTGGCAGGGGGTGGTTCACAGATACGCAGTATTTT. Translated, it gives CASGGRGWFTDTQYF.

This chain connects TRBV5-1 to TRBJ1-2; tentatively, D is TRBD1 (5 bases). The germline CDR1 and CDR2 sequences are SGHRS and YFSETQ. The ends were cut back, 1 base at V and 3 bases at J, with 7 bases in the middle. This CDR3 comprises 13 residues. In nucleotides, the CDR3 is TGCGCCAGCAGCTTGCGGGGGGACTATGGCTACACCTTC. As protein: CASSLRGDYGYTF.

This clone appeared a single time. The CDR3 DNA is TGTGCCAGCAGCCGCACGGGTACTAGCACAGATACGCAGTATTTT. Translating gives CASSRTGTSTDTQYF. V usage is TRBV5-4 and J usage is TRBJ2-3; D not resolved. The V gene lost 4 bases and the J gene lost 0 bases, with 12 bases spanning the gap. Germline assignment: CDR1 SGHNT and CDR2 YYREEE (reference sequence). This CDR3 comprises 15 residues.

This clone was counted only a few times. The chain carries TRBV6-5 and TRBJ1-5, with 9 bases fitting TRBD1. The CDR3 covers 15 residues. Germline CDR1 is MNHEY and CDR2 is SVGAGI. Trimming cost V 4 bases and J 5 bases; bases outside gene matches: 6. CDR3 nucleotides: TGTGCCAGCAGTTCCTACAGGGGGCGGGATCAGCCCCAGCATTTT. This encodes CASSSYRGRDQPQHF.

The V gene is TRBV9, the J gene TRBJ2-5; a possible D gene is TRBD1 (6 bases). In germline, CDR1 is SGDLS, CDR2 YYNGEE. Trimming shortened V by 4 bases and J by 0 bases, and 10 bases separated the two germline ends. The CDR3 consists of 14 residues. For the CDR3, the DNA is TGTGCCAGCAGCAGAGACAGGTACCAAGAGACCCAGTACTTC. It specifies CASSRDRYQETQYF.

In this sample, this clone turned up a few times. The chain combines TRBV9 with TRBJ1-4; possibly TRBD1 for D (6 bases). The ends were cut back, 4 bases at V and 4 bases at J, with 14 bases in the middle. The CDR3 sequence is 15 residues long. CDR1 is SGDLS, CDR2 YYNGEE, per germline. Here the CDR3 DNA reads TGTGCCAGCAGCCCCTTTACAGGGAATAATGAAAAACTGTTTTTT. Protein: CASSPFTGNNEKLFF.

This clone appeared once. CDR3 sequence (DNA): TGTGCCAGCTCGGGACAGAGATATGGCTACACCTTC. Encoded protein: CASSGQRYGYTF. This chain uses TRBV6-6 with TRBJ1-2; 7 bases align to TRBD1. The ends lost 8 bases at V and 5 bases at J; junction bases unmatched: 5. In germline, CDR1 is MNHNY, CDR2 SVGAGI (reference sequence). This CDR3 has 12 amino acids.

This chain connects TRBV18 to TRBJ2-1; D is possibly TRBD1 (5 bases). The CDR3 length is 13 residues. Per germline, CDR1 KGHSH and CDR2 LQKENI. V was clipped by 3 bases and J by 10 bases, with 13 bases between them. The CDR3 DNA is TGTGCCAGCTCACCTGACAGCTTAGGGGAGCAGTTCTTC. It is translated as CASSPDSLGEQFF.

This chain connects TRBV27 to TRBJ2-2, with D possibly TRBD2 on 7 matching bases. Germline V gives CDR1 MNHEY, CDR2 SMNVEV (reference sequence). This CDR3 has 14 amino acids. The V gene lost 8 bases and the J gene lost 6 bases, with 16 bases spanning the gap. CDR3 in amino acids: CASSREGGSGELFF. Written as DNA, the CDR3 is TGTGCCAGCTCTAGGGAGGGGGGATCCGGGGAGCTGTTTTTT.

The V call is TRBV7-2, the J call TRBJ1-4; no reliable D call. Trimming stripped 5 bases from V and 0 bases from J, with 13 bases between. The CDR3 is made up of 16 amino acids. The V gene's germline CDR1 is SGHTA and CDR2 FQGNSA. The CDR3 DNA sequence: TGTGCCAGCAGCCCCCGTGCGGTAACAACTAATGAAAAACTGTTTTTT. This sequence encodes CASSPRAVTTNEKLFF.

Regarding this clone: The same CDR3 also results from other DNA sequences found in this sample. This chain links TRBV18 with TRBJ2-3; D is ambiguous. V was trimmed by 0 bases and J by 5 bases, leaving 6 bases between them. From germline, CDR1 is KGHSH and CDR2 LQKENI. This CDR3 is built from 13 residues. DNA of the CDR3: TGTGCCAGCTCACCACCCTCAGGAGATACGCAGTATTTT. Its protein product is CASSPPSGDTQYF.

This clone turned up a few times. This rearrangement joins TRBV21-1 to TRBJ2-7; TRBD2 is taken as the D call from the table, unchecked against the DNA. TRBV21-1 is flagged as a pseudogene. CDR3 length: 14 amino acids. CDR3 sequence: CASSICSGTYEQYF. The CDR3 nucleotides are TGTGCCAGCAGCATCTGTAGCGGGACCTACGAGCAGTACTTC.

Only a few counts were recorded for this clone. The V call is TRBV4-3, the J call TRBJ1-4; no definite D call. The CDR3 covers 17 residues. V was cut by 0 bases and J by 2 bases, with 13 bases left in between. The germline V gene has CDR1 LGHNA and CDR2 YSLEER. This chain's CDR3 is CASSQEGSRWTNEKLFF. The CDR3 nucleotides are TGCGCCAGCAGCCAAGAGGGGAGTAGGTGGACTAATGAAAAACTGTTTTTT.

This rearrangement joins TRBV5-4 to TRBJ2-5; D remains ambiguous. CDR3 length equals 14 residues. V was trimmed by 1 base and J by 4 bases, leaving 11 bases between them. In germline, CDR1 is SGHNT, CDR2 YYREEE (reference sequence). The chain's CDR3 is CASSLSSTPETQYF. CDR3 DNA sequence: TGTGCCAGCAGCTTGTCCTCGACTCCAGAGACCCAGTACTTC.

This clone was seen a few times. The rearrangement uses TRBV7-2 and TRBJ2-6; 8 nucleotides match TRBD1. Unmatched junction bases numbered 7, after V lost 0 bases and J lost 3 bases. CDR1 and CDR2 (germline): SGHTA, FQGNSA. The CDR3 extends over 18 amino acids. In nucleotides, the CDR3 is TGTGCCAGCAGCTTAGCGTGGCAGGGGGCCCTTGGGGCCAACGTCCTGACTTTC. Translated: CASSLAWQGALGANVLTF.

This clone was detected only a few times. This chain links TRBV4-1 with TRBJ2-2; D gene ambiguous. The CDR3 runs to 16 residues. The V end was cut by 1 base, the J end by 3 bases, with 12 bases between. Germline-derived CDR1 and CDR2 are MGHRA and YSYEKL. The CDR3 coding sequence is TGCGCCAGCAGCCAAGTCCCAACAGAACACACCGGGGAGCTGTTTTTT. It codes for CASSQVPTEHTGELFF.

This clone was seen only a few times. The CDR3 coding sequence is TGTGCCAGCAGTGGGGGACAGGGGACCTATGGCTACACCTTC. This sequence encodes CASSGGQGTYGYTF. The genes are TRBV28 and TRBJ1-2, with 10 bases lining up with TRBD1. CDR1 MDHEN and CDR2 SYDVKM come from the germline V gene. With 5 bases clipped from V and 4 bases from J, the junction kept 4 bases outside the gene matches. This CDR3 has 14 residues.

This clone has only a few counts. The rearrangement links TRBV5-1 to TRBJ2-2; D remains ambiguous. Germline V gives CDR1 SGHRS, CDR2 YFSETQ. Trimming took off 2 bases at V and 6 bases at J, with 8 bases between the two ends. The CDR3 is 13 residues long. The CDR3 loop reads CASSFSRPGELFF. The CDR3 DNA reads TGCGCCAGCAGCTTTTCGAGGCCCGGGGAGCTGTTTTTT. Full variable domain (rest looked up from reference TRBV5-1 and TRBJ2-2): KAGVTQTPRYLIKTRGQQVTLSCSPISGHRSVSWYQQTPGQGLQFLFEYFSETQRNKGNFPGRFSGRQFSNSRSEMNVSTLELGDSALYLCASSFSRPGELFFGEGSRLTVL.

Only a few counts were recorded for this clone. CDR3 protein: CAWDPGAADTQYF. CDR3 DNA: TGTGCCTGGGACCCAGGGGCAGCAGATACGCAGTATTTT. The gene calls are TRBV30 and TRBJ2-3, with a possible D match to TRBD1 (6 bases). The CDR3 consists of 13 residues. The germline V gene encodes CDR1 GTSNPN and CDR2 SVGIG (reference sequence). Trimming stripped 5 bases from V and 4 bases from J, with 13 bases between. The whole variable domain, remainder taken from reference TRBV30 and TRBJ2-3, is SQTIHQWPATLVQPVGSPLSLECTVEGTSNPNLYWYRQAAGRGLQLLFYSVGIGQISSEVPQNLSASRPQDRQFILSSKKLLLSDSGFYLCAWDPGAADTQYFGPGTRLTVL.

The chain recombines TRBV7-6 with TRBJ2-2; no definite D call. V lost 0 bases, J lost 4 bases, and 6 bases lay in between. The germline CDR1 and CDR2 sequences are SGHVS and FNYEAQ. The CDR3 is 14 residues long. The CDR3 is CASSLARSTGELFF. The CDR3 DNA follows: TGTGCCAGCAGCTTAGCGCGGAGCACCGGGGAGCTGTTTTTT.

This clone turned up a few times. The gene calls are TRBV7-2 and TRBJ2-5; 11 positions match TRBD2. The V gene's germline CDR1 is SGHTA and CDR2 FQGNSA. The junction had 1 base not matched to a gene; V was cut back by 9 bases and J by 1 base. The CDR3 is 13 residues long. CDR3 sequence reads: CASSGGAQETQYF. CDR3 nucleotide sequence: TGTGCCAGTAGCGGGGGGGCCCAAGAGACCCAGTACTTC.